What follows are 19 T cell receptor beta chains derived from one specimen sequenced in a study of T cell responses to AZD1222 COVID-19 vaccine. Here immunoSEQ multiplex PCR was the method, and the copy in TCRdb shows in-frame clones only, minus some. Of fewer than 130,000 clones listed, about 90% are singletons. Sequencing used peripheral blood, obtained 28 days after the second AZD1222 dose. The receptor source for this set is an adult who received the AZD1222 COVID-19 vaccine.

The rearrangement uses TRBV6-5 and TRBJ1-1; TRBD1 agrees at 7 bases. The V gene's germline CDR1 is MNHEY and CDR2 SVGAGI. The trim removed 7 bases at V and 7 bases at J, leaving 9 bases unmatched. The CDR3 runs to 13 residues. The chain's CDR3 is CASTDQGGDEAFF. The CDR3 nucleotides read TGTGCCAGCACCGACCAGGGGGGGGATGAAGCTTTCTTT.

Comment on this clone: An end of the junction does not agree with germline; a read error may underlie this. This specimen includes other DNA sequences encoding the same CDR3. The CDR3 region has the DNA TGTGCCAGCAGCCTAAGGACAGGGGGCGACTATGGCTACACCTTT. Translating it yields CASSLRTGGDYGYTF. This sequence joins TRBV3-1 (or the pseudogene TRBV3-2) and TRBJ1-2, with 11 nucleotides matching TRBD1. Germline CDR1 LGHDT, CDR2 YNNKEL (reference sequence). The CDR3 is made up of 15 amino acids.

The chain combines TRBV5-1 with TRBJ2-3; 10 bases are shared with TRBD1. V dropped 4 bases and J dropped 4; count of bases not matched to a gene: 6. The CDR3 loop spans 15 amino acids. The germline V gene encodes CDR1 SGHRS and CDR2 YFSETQ. CDR3 region: CASSPGQGISDTQYF. Written as DNA, the CDR3 is TGCGCCAGCAGCCCGGGACAGGGGATCTCAGATACGCAGTATTTT.

The sample holds one count of this clone. The chain employs TRBV7-3 and TRBJ1-1; unclear D gene. Germline CDR1 reads SGHTA; CDR2 reads FQGTGA. Trimming removed 9 bases at V and 7 bases at J, with 12 bases between. This CDR3 has 11 amino acids. CDR3 region: CARLSGFEAFF. Written as DNA, the CDR3 is TGTGCCAGATTATCGGGCTTTGAAGCTTTCTTT.

The chain combines TRBV5-1 with TRBJ1-2; 9 bases agree with TRBD1. Germline V gene data show CDR1 as SGHRS and CDR2 as YFSETQ. The CDR3 totals 14 residues. Trimming removed 2 bases from V and 8 bases from J; junction bases left unmatched: 7. CDR3 bases: TGCGCCAGCAGCTTCGTACAGGGGGCGGACGGCTACACCTTC. The encoded protein is CASSFVQGADGYTF.

The CDR3 region is CASSQDQGRPYNSPLHF. DNA of the CDR3: TGTGCCAGCAGCCAAGATCAGGGACGCCCCTATAATTCACCCCTCCACTTT. This chain connects TRBV4-2 to TRBJ1-6; weak D call: TRBD1 (5 bases). Looked up from germline, CDR1 is LGHNA and CDR2 is YNFKEQ. The CDR3 is 17 residues long. V gave up 0 bases and J gave up 2 bases, with 11 bases separating them.

This chain links TRBV7-9 with TRBJ2-5; TRBD1 matches 9 bases. The CDR3 runs 16 residues. CDR1 is SEHNR, CDR2 FQNEAQ, per germline (reference sequence). Trimming took 4 bases from V and 5 from J; bases not matched to a gene: 11. The CDR3: CASSSPGQGFLETQYF. For the CDR3, the DNA is TGTGCCAGCAGCTCCCCGGGACAGGGCTTCTTGGAGACCCAGTACTTC.

The chain links TRBV25-1 to TRBJ1-6; no clear D gene. The V and J ends lost 2 bases and 5 bases respectively, with 7 bases between them. The germline CDR1 and CDR2 sequences are MGHDK and SYGVNS. This CDR3 comprises 14 residues. The CDR3 coding sequence is TGTGCCAGCAGTGAAGGTCAGCATAATTCACCCCTCCACTTT. This gives the protein CASSEGQHNSPLHF.

The sample holds one count of this clone. V usage is TRBV3-1 (or the pseudogene TRBV3-2) and J usage is TRBJ2-5, with 8 bases lining up with TRBD2. V gave up 3 bases and J gave up 4 bases; unmatched junction bases: 13. Germline CDR1 is LGHDT and CDR2 is YNNKEL (reference sequence). CDR3 length equals 17 residues. This chain's CDR3 is CASSQTAGTSFAETQYF. DNA for the CDR3: TGTGCCAGCAGCCAGACCGCCGGGACTAGTTTTGCAGAGACCCAGTACTTC.

The chain carries TRBV19 and TRBJ1-4; 7 bases are shared with TRBD1. Germline V CDR1 and CDR2: LNHDA, SQIVND (reference sequence). V lost 5 bases and J lost 3; bases outside the gene matches: 6. This CDR3 region has 15 residues. This CDR3 reads CASSVTGEANEKLFF. CDR3 DNA sequence: TGTGCCAGTAGTGTTACAGGGGAGGCTAATGAAAAACTGTTTTTT.

The chain has TRBV7-9 and TRBJ2-1, with 9 bases that match TRBD2. This CDR3 comprises 17 residues. The V gene end was trimmed by 2 bases and the J gene end by 5 bases; junction bases not matched to a gene: 10. Germline V CDR1 and CDR2: SEHNR, FQNEAQ (reference sequence). The CDR3 is CASSLPPRLAVNNEQFF. DNA for the CDR3: TGTGCCAGCAGCTTACCCCCGCGACTAGCGGTAAACAATGAGCAGTTCTTC.

The chain combines TRBV19 with TRBJ1-1, with unresolved D. V lost 8 bases, J lost 5 bases, and 9 bases lay in between. This CDR3 spans 11 amino acids. Looked up from germline, CDR1 is LNHDA and CDR2 is SQIVND (reference sequence). The CDR3: CASQSSTEAFF. The CDR3 nucleotides read TGTGCCAGTCAGTCTTCTACTGAAGCTTTCTTT.

V is TRBV27 and J is TRBJ2-3, with D possibly matching TRBD2 (5 bases). Germline CDR1 MNHEY, CDR2 SMNVEV (reference sequence). CDR3 length: 15 amino acids. V was trimmed by 5 bases and J by 0 bases, leaving 12 bases between them. The CDR3 DNA sequence: TGTGCCAGCAGTAAAGCGGAATTTAGCACAGATACGCAGTATTTT. It yields the protein CASSKAEFSTDTQYF.

This chain uses TRBV5-1 with TRBJ2-1; D gene uncertain. Deletions cut 2 bases from V and 2 bases from J, with 20 bases between. Germline CDR1 is SGHRS and CDR2 is YFSETQ. This CDR3 spans 18 amino acids. The CDR3 region is CASSFRPPETTPYNEQFF. CDR3 bases: TGCGCCAGCAGCTTTCGCCCACCTGAGACCACTCCCTACAATGAGCAGTTCTTC.

The chain uses TRBV11-3 and TRBJ2-1, with 9 bases that match TRBD1. V lost 6 bases, J lost 9 bases, and 6 bases stayed unmatched. Germline CDR1 reads SGHNT; CDR2 reads YENEEA. The CDR3 is 13 residues long. DNA of the CDR3: TGTGCCAGCAGTCGGGACAGGGTGGGTGAGCAGTTCTTC. Translation: CASSRDRVGEQFF. The whole variable domain, filled in from reference TRBV11-3 and TRBJ2-1, reads EAGVVQSPRYKIIEKKQPVAFWCNPISGHNTLYWYLQNLGQGPELLIRYENEEAVDDSQLPKDRFSAERLKGVDSTLKIQPAELGDSAVYLCASSRDRVGEQFFGPGTRLTVL.

This chain joins TRBV6-5 and TRBJ2-1; 10 nucleotides align to TRBD2. The ends lost 2 bases at V and 8 bases at J; junction bases unmatched: 6. This CDR3 is 15 amino acids long. Per the germline V gene, CDR1 is MNHEY and CDR2 is SVGAGI. CDR3 nucleotides: TGTGCCAGCAGTTACAGAGGGACTAGCGTCGATGAGCAGTTCTTC. Its translation is CASSYRGTSVDEQFF.

The gene calls are TRBV29-1 and TRBJ2-3; TRBD2 matches at 10 bases. The germline V gene has CDR1 SQVTM and CDR2 ANQGSEA. There are 16 residues in the CDR3. V was pared by 4 bases and J by 4 bases, with 11 bases of the junction left unmatched. The CDR3 sequence is CSVVSVASGSPDTQYF. The CDR3 DNA follows: TGCAGCGTTGTGTCGGTCGCTAGCGGGAGCCCAGATACGCAGTATTTT.

J is TRBJ2-2 and V is TRBV3-1 (or the pseudogene TRBV3-2), with 11 positions matching TRBD2. The CDR3 has 17 residues. Germline V gene data show CDR1 as LGHDT and CDR2 as YNNKEL (reference sequence). V shed 3 bases, J shed 3 bases, and the junction held 6 bases outside the gene matches. The CDR3 loop is CASSHTSGSVHTGELFF. The DNA for the CDR3 is TGTGCCAGCAGCCACACTAGCGGGAGCGTTCACACCGGGGAGCTGTTTTTT.

This clone is classed as medium-sized. V is TRBV28 and J is TRBJ2-1, with D possibly called TRBD1 or TRBD2 (5 bases each). The V and J ends lost 3 bases and 0 bases respectively, with 9 bases between them. Germline CDR1 and CDR2: MDHEN and SYDVKM. This CDR3 contains 15 residues. The CDR3 region has the DNA TGTGCCAGCAGTTTGGGGGTTTACTCCTACAATGAGCAGTTCTTC. Amino acid sequence: CASSLGVYSYNEQFF.